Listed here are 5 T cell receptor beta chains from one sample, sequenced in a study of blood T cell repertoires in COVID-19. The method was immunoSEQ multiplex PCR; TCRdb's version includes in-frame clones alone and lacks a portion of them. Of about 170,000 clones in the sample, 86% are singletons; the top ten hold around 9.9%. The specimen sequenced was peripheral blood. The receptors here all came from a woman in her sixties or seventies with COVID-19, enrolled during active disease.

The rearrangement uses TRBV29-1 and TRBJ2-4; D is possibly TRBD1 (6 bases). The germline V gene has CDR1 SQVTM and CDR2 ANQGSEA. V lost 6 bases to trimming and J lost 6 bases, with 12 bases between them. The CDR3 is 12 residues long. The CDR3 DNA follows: TGCAGCGTAGAGACAGGAGGAAACATTCAGTACTTC. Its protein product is CSVETGGNIQYF.

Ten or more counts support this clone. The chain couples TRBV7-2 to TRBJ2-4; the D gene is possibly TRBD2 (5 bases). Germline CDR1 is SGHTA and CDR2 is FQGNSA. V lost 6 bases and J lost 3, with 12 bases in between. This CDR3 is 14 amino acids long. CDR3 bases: TGTGCCAGCAGGTCCGAGGCGGGCAAAAACATTCAGTACTTC. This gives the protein CASRSEAGKNIQYF.

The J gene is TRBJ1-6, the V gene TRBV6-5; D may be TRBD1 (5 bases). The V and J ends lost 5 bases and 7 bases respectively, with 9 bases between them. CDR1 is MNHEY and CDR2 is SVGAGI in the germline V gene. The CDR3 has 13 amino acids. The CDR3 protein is CASSIKGNSPLHF. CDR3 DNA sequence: TGTGCCAGCAGTATCAAGGGGAATTCACCCCTCCACTTT.

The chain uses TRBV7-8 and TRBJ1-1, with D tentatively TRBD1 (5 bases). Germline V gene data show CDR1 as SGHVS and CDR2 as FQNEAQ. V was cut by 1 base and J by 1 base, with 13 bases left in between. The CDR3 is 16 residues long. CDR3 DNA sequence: TGTGCCAGCAGCTTAGTGGGGGGTGGGACGAACACTGAAGCTTTCTTT. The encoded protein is CASSLVGGGTNTEAFF.

The CDR3 loop is CASSFGVIRQETQYF. In nucleotides, the CDR3 is TGTGCCAGCAGCTTCGGGGTGATACGACAAGAGACCCAGTACTTC. The chain links TRBV7-2 to TRBJ2-5; TRBD2 is a possible D gene (5 bases). Trimming shortened V by 3 bases and J by 2 bases, and 13 bases separated the two germline ends. The CDR3 totals 15 residues. Germline CDR1 reads SGHTA; CDR2 reads FQGNSA.